The next 31 T cell receptor beta chains were all read from a single sample in a study of blood T cell repertoires in COVID-19. Clones were sequenced by immunoSEQ multiplex PCR, and TCRdb holds only the in-frame ones, with some missing. Of some 240,000 clones listed, roughly 85% are singletons. Sequencing was done on a sample of peripheral blood. These receptors came from a woman in her 70s with COVID-19, enrolled during active disease.

The chain links TRBV7-9 to TRBJ1-2; weak D call: TRBD1 (6 bases). Trimming took 4 bases from V and 1 from J, leaving 13 bases between them. The CDR3 has 15 residues. In germline, CDR1 is SEHNR, CDR2 FQNEAQ (reference sequence). In DNA, the CDR3 is TGTGCCAGCAGCTGGACAGTCCATTTTAACTATGGCTACACCTTC. It encodes CASSWTVHFNYGYTF.

In this sample, this clone turned up once. This chain uses TRBV3-1 (or the pseudogene TRBV3-2) with TRBJ2-7; D might be TRBD2 (5 bases). V was clipped by 4 bases and J by 0 bases, with 19 bases between them. The CDR3 length is 17 residues. Germline CDR1 reads LGHDT; CDR2 reads YNNKEL (reference sequence). Here the CDR3 reads CASSPPVWSGNSYEQYF. CDR3 bases: TGTGCCAGCAGCCCACCGGTATGGAGCGGCAACTCCTACGAGCAGTACTTC.

This chain uses TRBV6-5 with TRBJ2-3; a possible D gene is TRBD1 (6 bases). The ends were cut back, 6 bases at V and 4 bases at J, with 17 bases in the middle. Germline assignment: CDR1 MNHEY and CDR2 SVGAGI. The CDR3 is 15 residues long. The CDR3 DNA sequence: TGTGCCAGCAGCCAAGCCAGGGGCGATTCAGATACGCAGTATTTT. Translating gives CASSQARGDSDTQYF.

This chain uses TRBV11-2 with TRBJ1-2, with TRBD1 as a possible D gene (6 bases). The germline CDR1 and CDR2 sequences are SGHAT and FQNNGV. The CDR3 runs to 12 residues. Trimming removed 1 base at V and 14 bases at J, with 14 bases between. Written as DNA, the CDR3 is TGTGCCAGCAGCTTAGTTCCCCTCGGACAGACCTTC. Protein sequence: CASSLVPLGQTF.

The chain joins TRBV7-2 to TRBJ2-7; TRBD1 matches 7 bases. This CDR3 region has 14 residues. Germline CDR1 SGHTA, CDR2 FQGNSA. Trimming cost V 5 bases and J 0 bases; bases outside gene matches: 4. The CDR3 bases are TGTGCCAGCAGCCCACAGGGGATCTCCTACGAGCAGTACTTC. Its translation: CASSPQGISYEQYF.

The chain uses TRBV5-6 and TRBJ1-1; D call uncertain. The CDR3 is 16 amino acids. Trimming removed 1 base at V and 3 bases at J, with 16 bases between. Per germline, CDR1 SGHDT and CDR2 YYEEEE. CDR3 residues: CASSLWSVVRYTEAFF. CDR3 DNA: TGTGCCAGCAGCTTGTGGAGTGTTGTCCGATACACTGAAGCTTTCTTT.

The chain recombines TRBV2 with TRBJ1-1; D may be TRBD1 (6 bases). Per germline, CDR1 SNHLY and CDR2 FYNNEI. The CDR3 has 15 amino acids. V lost 3 bases, J lost 0 bases, and 11 bases lay in between. CDR3 protein: CASSEYGQLNTEAFF. For the CDR3, the DNA is TGTGCCAGCAGTGAGTATGGACAGTTGAACACTGAAGCTTTCTTT.

V usage is TRBV7-3 and J usage is TRBJ1-1; 9 bases line up with TRBD1. The germline gives CDR1 SGHTA, CDR2 FQGTGA. With V trimmed by 5 bases and J by 5 bases, 6 bases remained unmatched. CDR3 length: 14 residues. The CDR3 nucleotides read TGTGCCAGCAGCCCCGGGACAGGGAGAACTGAAGCTTTCTTT. Translation: CASSPGTGRTEAFF.

This clone was picked up a small number of times. The J gene is TRBJ2-7, the V gene TRBV9; TRBD1 aligns across 8 bases. CDR1 is SGDLS, CDR2 YYNGEE, per germline. The CDR3 is 18 amino acids. Unmatched junction bases numbered 14, after V lost 0 bases and J lost 3 bases. CDR3 sequence (DNA): TGTGCCAGCAGCGTAGGACAGGGGCAAGACCTCCTCTACTACGAGCAGTACTTC. The encoded protein is CASSVGQGQDLLYYEQYF.

This chain links TRBV4-1 with TRBJ1-5, with D possibly being TRBD1 (6 bases). With 7 bases removed from V and 2 bases from J, the gap between germline ends came to 18 bases. CDR1 is MGHRA and CDR2 is YSYEKL in the germline V gene. The CDR3 has 16 amino acids. CDR3 amino acids: CASMPTDRFGNQPQHF. CDR3 nucleotide sequence: TGCGCCAGCATGCCGACAGACAGGTTCGGCAATCAGCCCCAGCATTTT.

This clone is a singleton in its sample. The genes are TRBV4-2 and TRBJ1-2, with a weak D call TRBD1 (5 bases). The CDR3 contains 17 residues. V was clipped by 1 base and J by 6 bases, with 21 bases between them. Looked up from germline, CDR1 is LGHNA and CDR2 is YNFKEQ. CDR3 sequence (DNA): TGTGCCAGCAGCCAAGCCAGGGAGGTTCGCGCTCGAGATGGCTACACCTTC. Its translation: CASSQAREVRARDGYTF.

V is TRBV6-2 or TRBV6-3 and J is TRBJ1-2, with D unclear. Germline values: CDR1 MNHEY, CDR2 SVGEGT. This CDR3 spans 16 amino acids. V was shortened by 0 bases and J by 5 bases, with 16 bases between the two germline ends. CDR3 amino acids: CASSYSGGLTPYGYTF. Written as DNA, the CDR3 is TGTGCCAGCAGTTACTCGGGAGGGCTCACCCCATATGGCTACACCTTC.

The gene calls are TRBV3-1 (or the pseudogene TRBV3-2) and TRBJ1-1, with D possibly TRBD1 on 6 matching bases. V was trimmed by 2 bases and J by 10 bases, leaving 17 bases between them. Germline CDR1 and CDR2: LGHDT and YNNKEL (reference sequence). The CDR3 extends over 14 amino acids. The chain's CDR3 is CASSQRQVERGAFF. CDR3 bases: TGTGCCAGCAGCCAAAGACAGGTGGAACGGGGAGCTTTCTTT.

The V call is TRBV5-1, the J call TRBJ2-1; tentative D call: TRBD2 (6 bases). This CDR3 spans 15 amino acids. V gave up 4 bases and J gave up 7 bases, with 18 bases separating them. Per germline, CDR1 SGHRS and CDR2 YFSETQ. Written as DNA, the CDR3 is TGCGCCAGCAGCCAGGACTACCGGGGGTGGAATGAGCAGTTCTTC. It specifies CASSQDYRGWNEQFF.

The V and J genes are TRBV5-1 and TRBJ1-1; tentatively, D is TRBD1 (6 bases). With 6 bases removed from V and 1 base from J, the gap between germline ends came to 13 bases. The CDR3 is 14 amino acids. Per the germline V gene, CDR1 is SGHRS and CDR2 is YFSETQ. CDR3 amino acids: CASTVGQPNTEAFF. In DNA form, the CDR3 reads TGCGCCAGCACCGTTGGACAGCCGAACACTGAAGCTTTCTTT.

V gene TRBV7-2 combines with J gene TRBJ1-4; 9 bases are shared with TRBD1. CDR1 is SGHTA and CDR2 is FQGNSA in the germline V gene. The CDR3 contains 14 residues. J lost 5 bases, V lost 5 bases, and 3 bases had no gene match. DNA for the CDR3: TGTGCCAGCAGCCGGGACAGGGCGAATGAAAAACTGTTTTTT. This gives the protein CASSRDRANEKLFF.

The chain employs TRBV10-3 and TRBJ2-3; 9 positions agree with TRBD2. Germline loops: CDR1 ENHRY, CDR2 SYGVKD. This CDR3 region has 20 residues. Germline trimming cut 6 bases from V and 8 bases from J; bases unmatched to any gene: 27. The CDR3 loop reads CAIRTEGKRGALGGIGTQYF. CDR3 sequence (DNA): TGTGCCATCAGAACGGAGGGAAAGCGGGGGGCCCTAGGGGGAATCGGTACGCAGTATTTT.

The table lists this clone with many counts. The chain links TRBV7-9 to TRBJ1-5, with D possibly matching TRBD1 (6 bases). CDR1 is SEHNR and CDR2 is FQNEAQ in the germline V gene (reference sequence). The CDR3 contains 13 residues. V lost 5 bases to trimming and J lost 3 bases, with 8 bases between them. The CDR3 DNA reads as TGTGCCAGCAGCCGACAGGACAATCAGCCCCAGCATTTT. Its protein is CASSRQDNQPQHF.

This sequence joins TRBV19 and TRBJ2-4; D not resolved. The germline V gene encodes CDR1 LNHDA and CDR2 SQIVND (reference sequence). Trimming stripped 6 bases from V and 0 bases from J, with 15 bases between. The CDR3 totals 16 residues. The DNA for the CDR3 is TGTGCCAGTAGCGACACTCTAATCGTAGCCAAAAACATTCAGTACTTC. This translates into CASSDTLIVAKNIQYF.

The V and J genes are TRBV19 and TRBJ1-5, with a possible D match to TRBD1 (6 bases). The CDR3 length is 16 residues. V shed 5 bases and J shed 3 bases, with 17 bases lying between them. Germline assignment: CDR1 LNHDA and CDR2 SQIVND (reference sequence). The CDR3 DNA is TGTGCCAGTAGTTCGACAGGCGAAGTTCCCAATCAGCCCCAGCATTTT. It is translated as CASSSTGEVPNQPQHF.

The chain combines TRBV29-1 with TRBJ2-1, with 8 bases identical to TRBD2. The germline CDR1 and CDR2 sequences are SQVTM and ANQGSEA. CDR3 length: 15 amino acids. V was clipped by 7 bases and J by 4 bases; unmatched bases: 12. CDR3 DNA sequence: TGCAGCGCCACTAGCGGAGCGGGGGATTACAATGAGCAGTTCTTC. Translating it yields CSATSGAGDYNEQFF.

This chain uses TRBV7-9 with TRBJ2-3; 10 bases are a match to TRBD1. The CDR3 runs to 16 residues. Germline V gene lookup returns CDR1 SEHNR and CDR2 FQNEAQ (reference sequence). The V gene end was trimmed by 4 bases and the J gene end by 1 base; junction bases not matched to a gene: 5. The CDR3 protein is CASSSTGGSGTDTQYF. For the CDR3, the DNA is TGTGCCAGCAGCTCGACAGGGGGCAGTGGCACAGATACGCAGTATTTT.

The chain has TRBV10-3 and TRBJ1-1; D is perhaps TRBD1 (5 bases). V lost 6 bases and J 1 base, leaving 6 bases between the germline ends. Per the germline V gene, CDR1 is ENHRY and CDR2 is SYGVKD. The CDR3 is 12 residues long. CDR3 protein: CAIRTANTEAFF. In nucleotides, the CDR3 is TGTGCCATCAGGACAGCGAACACTGAAGCTTTCTTT.

This chain connects TRBV27 to TRBJ2-3; 11 positions match TRBD2. CDR3 length equals 14 residues. Trimming cost V 6 bases and J 3 bases; bases outside gene matches: 2. The germline CDR1 and CDR2 sequences are MNHEY and SMNVEV (reference sequence). The CDR3 spells CASRRLAGTDTQYF. CDR3 sequence (DNA): TGTGCCAGCAGAAGACTAGCGGGAACAGATACGCAGTATTTT.

This chain joins TRBV6-2 or TRBV6-3 and TRBJ1-2, with D perhaps matching TRBD1 (6 bases). The CDR3 is 18 amino acids. V was clipped by 3 bases and J by 3 bases, with 23 bases between them. The V gene's germline CDR1 is MNHEY and CDR2 SVGEGT. The chain's CDR3 is CASSYNTREGVLDYGYTF. CDR3 coding DNA: TGTGCCAGCAGTTATAACACCCGAGAGGGGGTGCTAGACTATGGCTACACCTTC.

The gene calls are TRBV7-2 and TRBJ1-5; D uncertain. The CDR3 extends over 14 amino acids. Germline CDR1 SGHTA, CDR2 FQGNSA. V gave up 4 bases and J gave up 4 bases, with 11 bases separating them. The CDR3 reads CASSYVTVNQPQHF. The CDR3 nucleotides are TGTGCCAGCAGCTACGTCACAGTTAATCAGCCCCAGCATTTT.

This chain uses TRBV25-1 with TRBJ1-2; D remains ambiguous. CDR3 length: 13 residues. The ends were cut back, 8 bases at V and 7 bases at J, with 17 bases in the middle. The V gene's germline CDR1 is MGHDK and CDR2 SYGVNS. Written as DNA, the CDR3 is TGTGCCAGCGAATCAGAAAGTAACGCTGGCTACACCTTC. This translates into CASESESNAGYTF.

This chain uses TRBV30 with TRBJ1-1; TRBD1 aligns across 7 bases. Germline V gene data show CDR1 as GTSNPN and CDR2 as SVGIG (reference sequence). The CDR3 extends over 14 amino acids. Trimming cost V 2 bases and J 0 bases; bases outside gene matches: 3. CDR3 nucleotides: TGTGCCTGGAGTTGGGGACAGTTGAACACTGAAGCTTTCTTT. Its translation is CAWSWGQLNTEAFF. The variable domain in full, completed from reference TRBV30 and TRBJ1-1, reads SQTIHQWPATLVQPVGSPLSLECTVEGTSNPNLYWYRQAAGRGLQLLFYSVGIGQISSEVPQNLSASRPQDRQFILSSKKLLLSDSGFYLCAWSWGQLNTEAFFGQGTRLTVV.

The chain recombines TRBV18 with TRBJ1-5; a weak D match, TRBD1 (5 bases). V dropped 2 bases and J dropped 6 bases, with 14 bases sitting between them. The length of the CDR3 is 15 residues. Germline loops: CDR1 KGHSH, CDR2 LQKENI. CDR3: CASSPVGQGGQPQHF. The CDR3 DNA follows: TGTGCCAGCTCACCAGTAGGGCAGGGAGGTCAGCCCCAGCATTTT. The full variable domain, completed using reference TRBV18 and TRBJ1-5, is NAGVMQNPRHLVRRRGQEARLRCSPMKGHSHVYWYRQLPEEGLKFMVYLQKENIIDESGMPKERFSAEFPKEGPSILRIQQVVRGDSAAYFCASSPVGQGGQPQHFGDGTRLSIL.

The V gene is TRBV19, the J gene TRBJ1-1, with 7 bases matching TRBD1. With V trimmed by 4 bases and J by 0 bases, 8 bases remained unmatched. CDR3 length: 16 residues. Germline lookup yields CDR1 LNHDA and CDR2 SQIVND (reference sequence). The DNA of the CDR3 is TGTGCCAGTAGTACCGACCGGGACAGCATGAACACTGAAGCTTTCTTT. Amino acid sequence: CASSTDRDSMNTEAFF.

V and J are TRBV12-3 or TRBV12-4 and TRBJ1-1; 7 nucleotides agree with TRBD1. The CDR3 extends over 13 amino acids. Germline trimming cut 2 bases from V and 8 bases from J; bases unmatched to any gene: 5. This chain's CDR3 is CASSLIGGIEAFF. CDR3 sequence (DNA): TGTGCCAGCAGTTTAATAGGGGGCATAGAAGCTTTCTTT.